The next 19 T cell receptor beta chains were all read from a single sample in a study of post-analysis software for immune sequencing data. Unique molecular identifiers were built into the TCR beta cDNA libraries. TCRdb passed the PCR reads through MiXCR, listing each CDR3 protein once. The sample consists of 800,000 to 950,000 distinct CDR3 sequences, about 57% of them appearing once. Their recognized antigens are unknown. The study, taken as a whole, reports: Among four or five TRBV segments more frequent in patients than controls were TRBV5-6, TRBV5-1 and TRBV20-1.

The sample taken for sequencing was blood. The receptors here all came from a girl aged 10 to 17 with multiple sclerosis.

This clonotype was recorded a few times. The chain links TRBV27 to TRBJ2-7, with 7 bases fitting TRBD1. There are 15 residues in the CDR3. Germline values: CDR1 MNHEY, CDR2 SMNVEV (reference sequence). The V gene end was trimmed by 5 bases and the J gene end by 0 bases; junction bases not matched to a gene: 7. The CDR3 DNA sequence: TGTGCCAGCAGTCCCTCCCGGGACAGCTCCTACGAGCAGTACTTC. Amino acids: CASSPSRDSSYEQYF.

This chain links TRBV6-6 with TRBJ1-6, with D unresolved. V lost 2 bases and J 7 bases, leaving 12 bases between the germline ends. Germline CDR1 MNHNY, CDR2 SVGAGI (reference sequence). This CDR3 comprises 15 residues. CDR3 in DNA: TGTGCCAGCAGTTACGAGGGATCGGAAAATTCACCCCTCCACTTT. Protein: CASSYEGSENSPLHF.

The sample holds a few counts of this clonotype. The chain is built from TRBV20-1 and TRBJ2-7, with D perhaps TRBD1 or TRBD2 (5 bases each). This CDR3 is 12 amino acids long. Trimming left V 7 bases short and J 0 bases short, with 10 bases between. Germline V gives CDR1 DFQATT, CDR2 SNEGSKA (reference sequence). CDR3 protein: CSVSGSSYEQYF. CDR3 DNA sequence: TGCAGTGTCTCAGGGAGCTCCTACGAGCAGTACTTC.

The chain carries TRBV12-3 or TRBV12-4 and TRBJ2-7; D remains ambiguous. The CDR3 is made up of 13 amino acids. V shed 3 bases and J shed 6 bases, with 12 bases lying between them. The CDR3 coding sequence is TGTGCCAGCAGTTTTAGACGACCCGCCGAGCAGTACTTC. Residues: CASSFRRPAEQYF.

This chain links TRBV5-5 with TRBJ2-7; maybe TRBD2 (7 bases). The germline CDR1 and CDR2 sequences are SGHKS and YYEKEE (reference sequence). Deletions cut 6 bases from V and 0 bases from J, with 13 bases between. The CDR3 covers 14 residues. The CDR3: CASTGGGFSYEQYF. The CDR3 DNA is TGTGCCAGCACAGGCGGGGGCTTCTCCTACGAGCAGTACTTC. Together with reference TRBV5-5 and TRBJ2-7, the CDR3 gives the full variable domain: DAGVTQSPTHLIKTRGQQVTLRCSPISGHKSVSWYQQVLGQGPQFIFQYYEKEERGRGNFPDRFSARQFPNYSSELNVNALLLGDSALYLCASTGGGFSYEQYFGPGTRLTVT.

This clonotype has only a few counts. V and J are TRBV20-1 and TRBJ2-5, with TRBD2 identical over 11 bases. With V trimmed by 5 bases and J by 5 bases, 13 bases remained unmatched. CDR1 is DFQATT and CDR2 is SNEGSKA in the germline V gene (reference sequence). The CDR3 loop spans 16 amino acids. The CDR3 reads CSAPTLLAGVGETQYF. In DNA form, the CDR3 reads TGCAGTGCTCCTACCTTACTAGCGGGAGTAGGTGAGACCCAGTACTTC.

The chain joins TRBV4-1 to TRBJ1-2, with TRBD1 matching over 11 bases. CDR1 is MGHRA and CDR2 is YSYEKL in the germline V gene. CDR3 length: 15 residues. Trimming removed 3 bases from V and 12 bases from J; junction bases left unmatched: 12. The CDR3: CASSHTLPGQGGDTF. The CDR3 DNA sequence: TGCGCCAGCAGCCACACACTCCCGGGACAGGGGGGCGACACCTTC.

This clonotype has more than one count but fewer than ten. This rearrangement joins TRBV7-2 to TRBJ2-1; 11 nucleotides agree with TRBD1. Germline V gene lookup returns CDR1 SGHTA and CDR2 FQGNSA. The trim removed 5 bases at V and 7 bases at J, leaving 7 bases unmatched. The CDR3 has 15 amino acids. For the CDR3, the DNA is TGTGCCAGCAGCCGGACAGGGGGCGCCTTGAATGAGCAGTTCTTC. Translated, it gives CASSRTGGALNEQFF.

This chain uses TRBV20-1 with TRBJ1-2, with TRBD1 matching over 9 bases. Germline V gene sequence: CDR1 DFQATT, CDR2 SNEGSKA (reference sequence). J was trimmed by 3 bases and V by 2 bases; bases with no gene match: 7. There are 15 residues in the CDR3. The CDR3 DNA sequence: TGCAGTGCTAGAAACCCGTGGGACAGGGACTATGGCTACACCTTC. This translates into CSARNPWDRDYGYTF.

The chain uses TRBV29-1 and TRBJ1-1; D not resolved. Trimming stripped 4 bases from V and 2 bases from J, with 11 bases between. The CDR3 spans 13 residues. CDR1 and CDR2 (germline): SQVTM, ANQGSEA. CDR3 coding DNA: TGCAGCGTTGGGGAGGTCAGAAACACTGAAGCTTTCTTT. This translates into CSVGEVRNTEAFF.

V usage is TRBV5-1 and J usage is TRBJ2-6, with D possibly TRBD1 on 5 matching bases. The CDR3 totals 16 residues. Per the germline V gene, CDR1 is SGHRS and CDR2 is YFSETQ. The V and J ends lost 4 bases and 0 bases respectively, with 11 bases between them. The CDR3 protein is CASSPPQDSGANVLTF. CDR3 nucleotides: TGCGCCAGCAGCCCCCCACAGGACTCTGGGGCCAACGTCCTGACTTTC.

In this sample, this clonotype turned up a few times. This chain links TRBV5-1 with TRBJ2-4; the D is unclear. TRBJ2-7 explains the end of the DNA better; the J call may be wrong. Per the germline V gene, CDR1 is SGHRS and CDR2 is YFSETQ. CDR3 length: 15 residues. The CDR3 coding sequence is TGCGCCAGCAGCTTGGAGGTAGGGCCACCATACGAGCAGTACTTC. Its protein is CASSLEVGPPYEQYF.

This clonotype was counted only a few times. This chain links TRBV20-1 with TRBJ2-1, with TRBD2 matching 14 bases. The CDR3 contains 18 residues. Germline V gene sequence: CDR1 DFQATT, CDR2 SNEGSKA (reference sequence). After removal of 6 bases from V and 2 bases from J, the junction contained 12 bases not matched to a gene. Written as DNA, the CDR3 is TGCAGTGCCACCGGACTAGCGGGAGGAGGTGGGGCCTACAATGAGCAGTTCTTC. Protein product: CSATGLAGGGGAYNEQFF.

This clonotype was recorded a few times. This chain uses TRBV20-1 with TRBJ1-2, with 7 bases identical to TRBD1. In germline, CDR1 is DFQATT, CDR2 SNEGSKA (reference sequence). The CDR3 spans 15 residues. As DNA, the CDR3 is TGCGGCTTGGAGGGCCGGGGACAGAATAACTATGGCTACACCTTC. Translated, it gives CGLEGRGQNNYGYTF.

CDR3 sequence reads: CASSQVAGTYEQYF. CDR3 sequence (DNA): TGTGCCAGCAGCCAAGTGGCGGGCACCTACGAGCAGTACTTC. The V and J genes are TRBV14 and TRBJ2-7; the D gene is possibly TRBD2 (5 bases). The V and J ends lost 1 base and 2 bases respectively, with 9 bases between them. The V gene's germline CDR1 is SGHDN and CDR2 FVKESK. This CDR3 is built from 14 residues.

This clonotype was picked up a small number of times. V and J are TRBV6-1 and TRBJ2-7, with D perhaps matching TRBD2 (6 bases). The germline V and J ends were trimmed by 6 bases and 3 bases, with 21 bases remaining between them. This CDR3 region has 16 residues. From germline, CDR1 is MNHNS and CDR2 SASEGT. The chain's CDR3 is CASRLHLEGDFYEQYF. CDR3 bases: TGTGCCAGCAGACTCCACCTGGAGGGAGATTTCTACGAGCAGTACTTC.

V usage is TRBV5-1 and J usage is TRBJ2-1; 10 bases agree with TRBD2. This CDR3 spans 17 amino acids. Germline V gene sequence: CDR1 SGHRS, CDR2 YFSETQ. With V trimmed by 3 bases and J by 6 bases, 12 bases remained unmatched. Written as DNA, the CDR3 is TGCGCCAGCAGCTCGGGACTAGCGTCTACAGCCGGCAATGAGCAGTTCTTC. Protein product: CASSSGLASTAGNEQFF.

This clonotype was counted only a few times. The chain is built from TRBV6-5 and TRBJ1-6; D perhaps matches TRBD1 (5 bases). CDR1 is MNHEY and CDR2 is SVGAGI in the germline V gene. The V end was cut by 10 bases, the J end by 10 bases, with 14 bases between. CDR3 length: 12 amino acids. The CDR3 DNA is TGTGCCACCGGGGGAGTAAACTCACCCCTCCACTTT. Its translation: CATGGVNSPLHF.

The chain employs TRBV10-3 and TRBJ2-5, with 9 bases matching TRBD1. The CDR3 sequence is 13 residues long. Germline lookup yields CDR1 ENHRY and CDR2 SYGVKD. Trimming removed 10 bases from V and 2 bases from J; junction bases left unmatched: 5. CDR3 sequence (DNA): TGTGCCAGCGGACAGGGGATTCAAGAGACCCAGTACTTC. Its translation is CASGQGIQETQYF.